Below, one TCR beta chain is given with its context. This sample is part of a study of control samples from healthy donors and cancer patients. Libraries were prepared by immunoSEQ multiplex PCR; TCRdb keeps only in-frame clonotypes and omits some of them. Among about 97,000 clones, around 89% were seen once, and the ten largest hold 7.8%. CDR3 size: 15 residues. V was clipped by 3 bases and J by 6 bases, with 18 bases between them. Germline CDR1 MNHEY, CDR2 SVGAGI. This TCR was recovered from a man aged 25 to 45 in good health. J is TRBJ2-7 and V is TRBV6-5, with D perhaps matching TRBD2 (6 bases). Sequenced sample: blood. The CDR3, as DNA: TGTGCCAGCAGTTATGTGGGCGCGGGAAGGGGCGAGCAGTACTTC. This encodes CASSYVGAGRGEQYF.